A selection of T cell receptor beta chains follows, all from one sample in a study of blood T cell repertoires in COVID-19. This table comes from immunoSEQ multiplex PCR, and its TCRdb copy is limited to in-frame clones, with some not included. The sample includes fewer than 300,000 clones, more than 70% of them seen just once. Source material: peripheral blood. All receptors come from a woman aged 35 to 49 who had recovered from COVID-19. The CDR3 runs from the conserved cysteine through the conserved F or W. The D gene is left open where the match is weak. Clone size is shown for a subset of rows, as once, few, many or a class of expanded clone.

j_call: TRBJ2-4
v_call: TRBV7-3
d_call: .
clone_size: .
cdr3_aa: CASSLQRFEGDIQYF
cdr3_nt: TGTGCCAGCAGCTTACAACGGTTCGAGGGGGACATTCAGTACTTC

j_call: TRBJ2-3
v_call: TRBV7-2
d_call: TRBD2
clone_size: .
cdr3_aa: CASSPRTSVNTDTQYF
cdr3_nt: TGTGCCAGCAGCCCCCGGACTAGCGTGAACACAGATACGCAGTATTTT

j_call: TRBJ2-2
v_call: TRBV19
d_call: TRBD1
clone_size: .
cdr3_aa: CASRGQGAGGELFF
cdr3_nt: TGTGCCAGTAGGGGACAGGGGGCGGGCGGGGAGCTGTTTTTT

j_call: TRBJ2-2
v_call: TRBV5-1
d_call: TRBD1
clone_size: .
cdr3_aa: CASSPTGSNTGELFF
cdr3_nt: TGCGCCAGCAGCCCGACAGGGTCAAACACCGGGGAGCTGTTTTTT

j_call: TRBJ2-5
v_call: TRBV10-2
d_call: TRBD1
clone_size: .
cdr3_aa: CASRPRQGKTQYF
cdr3_nt: TGCGCCAGCAGACCTAGACAGGGGAAGACCCAGTACTTC

j_call: TRBJ2-5
v_call: TRBV6-5
d_call: TRBD2
clone_size: .
cdr3_aa: CASIRETRGAQYF
cdr3_nt: TGTGCCAGCATCCGGGAAACCCGGGGGGCCCAGTACTTC

j_call: TRBJ2-3
v_call: TRBV20-1
d_call: .
clone_size: .
cdr3_aa: CSPDTQYF
cdr3_nt: TGCAGTCCGGATACGCAGTATTTT

j_call: TRBJ1-4
v_call: TRBV5-5
d_call: .
clone_size: once
cdr3_aa: CASSWRAINEKLFF
cdr3_nt: TGTGCCAGCAGCTGGCGGGCGATCAATGAAAAACTGTTTTTT

j_call: TRBJ2-7
v_call: TRBV29-1
d_call: TRBD1
clone_size: .
cdr3_aa: CSGASGTGAGEQYF
cdr3_nt: TGCAGCGGCGCCTCGGGGACAGGGGCCGGAGAGCAGTACTTC

j_call: TRBJ2-2
v_call: TRBV7-6
d_call: TRBD1
clone_size: .
cdr3_aa: CASTPGQGTGELFF
cdr3_nt: TGTGCCAGCACCCCGGGACAGGGGACCGGGGAGCTGTTTTTT

j_call: TRBJ1-5
v_call: TRBV6-6
d_call: .
clone_size: .
cdr3_aa: CASSYSMGAGQPQHF
cdr3_nt: TGTGCCAGCAGTTACTCCATGGGGGCCGGGCAGCCCCAGCATTTT

j_call: TRBJ2-1
v_call: TRBV29-1
d_call: TRBD1
clone_size: .
cdr3_aa: CSARQGLAEQFF
cdr3_nt: TGCAGCGCCCGACAGGGCTTGGCTGAGCAGTTCTTC

j_call: TRBJ1-3
v_call: TRBV27
d_call: .
clone_size: .
cdr3_aa: CASSLGWGRGNTIYF
cdr3_nt: TGTGCCAGCAGTTTAGGGTGGGGGCGGGGAAACACCATATATTTT

j_call: TRBJ2-6
v_call: TRBV5-1
d_call: .
clone_size: .
cdr3_aa: CASRTPTGPNVLTF
cdr3_nt: TGCGCCAGCAGAACCCCTACAGGGCCCAACGTCCTGACTTTC

j_call: TRBJ2-1
v_call: TRBV7-9
d_call: .
clone_size: .
cdr3_aa: CASSLTSGEQFF
cdr3_nt: TGTGCCAGCAGCTTAACGAGCGGTGAGCAGTTCTTC

j_call: TRBJ1-5
v_call: TRBV6-2/TRBV6-3
d_call: TRBD1
clone_size: .
cdr3_aa: CASSPDRGGQPQHF
cdr3_nt: TGTGCCAGCAGTCCGGACAGGGGTGGTCAGCCCCAGCATTTT

j_call: TRBJ2-6
v_call: TRBV30
d_call: .
clone_size: .
cdr3_aa: CAWSVWARGASGANVLTF
cdr3_nt: TGTGCCTGGAGTGTATGGGCCAGGGGTGCCTCTGGGGCCAACGTCCTGACTTTC

j_call: TRBJ1-2
v_call: TRBV19
d_call: .
clone_size: .
cdr3_aa: CASSIWGLGGYTF
cdr3_nt: TGTGCCAGTAGTATATGGGGGCTGGGTGGCTACACCTTC

j_call: TRBJ1-2
v_call: TRBV5-6
d_call: .
clone_size: .
cdr3_aa: CASGPGYTF
cdr3_nt: TGTGCCAGCGGGCCCGGCTACACCTTC

j_call: TRBJ1-3
v_call: TRBV11-2
d_call: .
clone_size: .
cdr3_aa: CASSPARTGWGNTIYF
cdr3_nt: TGTGCCAGCAGCCCCGCGAGGACGGGGTGGGGAAACACCATATATTTT

j_call: TRBJ2-5
v_call: TRBV18
d_call: .
clone_size: .
cdr3_aa: CASSPDTRETQYF
cdr3_nt: TGTGCCAGCTCACCGGACACAAGGGAGACCCAGTACTTC

j_call: TRBJ2-1
v_call: TRBV3-1/TRBV3-2
d_call: .
clone_size: .
cdr3_aa: CASSPGYNEQFF
cdr3_nt: TGTGCCAGCAGCCCGGGCTACAATGAGCAGTTCTTC

j_call: TRBJ1-1
v_call: TRBV29-1
d_call: .
clone_size: .
cdr3_aa: CSGVGGEAFF
cdr3_nt: TGCAGTGGGGTTGGGGGGGAAGCTTTCTTT

j_call: TRBJ2-2
v_call: TRBV4-3
d_call: TRBD1
clone_size: .
cdr3_aa: CASSPYRGLDTGELFF
cdr3_nt: TGCGCCAGCAGCCCATACAGGGGGCTGGACACCGGGGAGCTGTTTTTT

j_call: TRBJ2-5
v_call: TRBV5-6
d_call: .
clone_size: .
cdr3_aa: CASSSMAGKETQYF
cdr3_nt: TGTGCCAGCAGCTCAATGGCAGGGAAAGAGACCCAGTACTTC

j_call: TRBJ2-1
v_call: TRBV7-8
d_call: TRBD2
clone_size: few
cdr3_aa: CASSPSGVAGIEQFF
cdr3_nt: TGTGCCAGCAGCCCCAGTGGGGTAGCGGGTATTGAGCAGTTCTTC

j_call: TRBJ2-7
v_call: TRBV6-2/TRBV6-3
d_call: TRBD2
clone_size: .
cdr3_aa: CASSYGSGRLPYEQYF
cdr3_nt: TGTGCCAGCAGTTACGGTAGCGGGAGGCTCCCCTACGAGCAGTACTTC

j_call: TRBJ2-3
v_call: TRBV20-1
d_call: .
clone_size: .
cdr3_aa: CTTADTQYF
cdr3_nt: TGCACCACAGCCGATACGCAGTATTTT

j_call: TRBJ2-2
v_call: TRBV9
d_call: TRBD2
clone_size: few
cdr3_aa: CASSASLAANTGELFF
cdr3_nt: TGTGCCAGCAGCGCATCACTAGCGGCAAACACCGGGGAGCTGTTTTTT

j_call: TRBJ2-6
v_call: TRBV6-1
d_call: .
clone_size: .
cdr3_aa: CASSEWASGANVLTF
cdr3_nt: TGTGCCAGCAGTGAATGGGCCTCTGGGGCCAACGTCCTGACTTTC

j_call: TRBJ2-3
v_call: TRBV5-1
d_call: .
clone_size: .
cdr3_aa: CASSQTGPGDTQYF
cdr3_nt: TGCGCCAGCAGCCAAACAGGGCCCGGAGATACGCAGTATTTT

j_call: TRBJ2-3
v_call: TRBV3-1/TRBV3-2
d_call: TRBD2
clone_size: .
cdr3_aa: CASSQEGLAGSTDTQYF
cdr3_nt: TGTGCCAGCAGCCAAGAAGGTCTAGCGGGGAGCACAGATACGCAGTATTTT

j_call: TRBJ2-5
v_call: TRBV7-2
d_call: TRBD1
clone_size: .
cdr3_aa: CASSPRDRGPWETQYF
cdr3_nt: TGTGCCAGCAGCCCCCGGGACAGGGGGCCGTGGGAGACCCAGTACTTC

j_call: TRBJ2-7
v_call: TRBV28
d_call: TRBD1
clone_size: few
cdr3_aa: CASSTPGTGRYEQYF
cdr3_nt: TGTGCCAGCAGTACGCCGGGGACAGGGAGATACGAGCAGTACTTC

j_call: TRBJ2-5
v_call: TRBV7-9
d_call: TRBD2
clone_size: .
cdr3_aa: CASSLGREPGPQYF
cdr3_nt: TGTGCCAGCAGCTTAGGGCGGGAGCCGGGGCCCCAGTACTTC

j_call: TRBJ1-3
v_call: TRBV10-3
d_call: TRBD1
clone_size: .
cdr3_aa: CAISEGGRGSAGNTIYF
cdr3_nt: TGTGCCATCAGTGAGGGGGGCAGGGGGTCTGCTGGAAACACCATATATTTT

j_call: TRBJ2-1
v_call: TRBV2
d_call: TRBD2
clone_size: .
cdr3_aa: CASTTRGGRHNEQFF
cdr3_nt: TGTGCCAGCACAACTAGAGGCGGGAGGCACAATGAGCAGTTCTTC

j_call: TRBJ1-2
v_call: TRBV12-3/TRBV12-4
d_call: .
clone_size: few
cdr3_aa: CASSSPPSGYTF
cdr3_nt: TGTGCCAGCAGTTCCCCACCCAGTGGCTACACCTTC

j_call: TRBJ1-5
v_call: TRBV30
d_call: TRBD1
clone_size: few
cdr3_aa: CAWSEVDRGVGPQHF
cdr3_nt: TGTGCCTGGAGTGAGGTGGACAGGGGGGTTGGGCCCCAGCATTTT

j_call: TRBJ2-6
v_call: TRBV5-4
d_call: TRBD2
clone_size: .
cdr3_aa: CASSLGTSARANVLTF
cdr3_nt: TGTGCCAGCAGCTTGGGGACTAGCGCACGGGCCAACGTCCTGACTTTC

j_call: TRBJ1-1
v_call: TRBV6-5
d_call: .
clone_size: .
cdr3_aa: CASRARSGNTEAFF
cdr3_nt: TGTGCCAGCAGGGCCCGATCGGGGAACACTGAAGCTTTCTTT

j_call: TRBJ2-1
v_call: TRBV5-1
d_call: TRBD1
clone_size: .
cdr3_aa: CASSRTGLPNEQFF
cdr3_nt: TGCGCCAGCAGCCGGACAGGCCTGCCCAATGAGCAGTTCTTC

j_call: TRBJ2-5
v_call: TRBV7-2
d_call: TRBD1
clone_size: .
cdr3_aa: CASSLGGTAQETQYF
cdr3_nt: TGTGCCAGCAGCTTAGGGGGGACAGCCCAAGAGACCCAGTACTTC

j_call: TRBJ1-3
v_call: TRBV18
d_call: .
clone_size: .
cdr3_aa: CASSPPGSLHSGNTIYF
cdr3_nt: TGTGCCAGCTCACCACCGGGCAGCCTACACTCTGGAAACACCATATATTTT

j_call: TRBJ1-4
v_call: TRBV9
d_call: TRBD1
clone_size: .
cdr3_aa: CASSDGTGVIGKLFF
cdr3_nt: TGTGCCAGCAGCGATGGGACAGGGGTTATAGGAAAACTGTTTTTT

j_call: TRBJ2-7
v_call: TRBV25-1
d_call: .
clone_size: .
cdr3_aa: CASARTGRLGEQYF
cdr3_nt: TGTGCCAGCGCGAGGACGGGGAGGTTAGGGGAGCAGTACTTC

j_call: TRBJ2-7
v_call: TRBV6-5
d_call: TRBD2
clone_size: .
cdr3_aa: CASSLLREAGYEQYF
cdr3_nt: TGTGCCAGCAGCCTCTTGCGGGAGGCGGGCTACGAGCAGTACTTC

j_call: TRBJ1-5
v_call: TRBV6-5
d_call: TRBD1
clone_size: few
cdr3_aa: CASSPQTGFGQPQHF
cdr3_nt: TGTGCCAGCAGCCCCCAGACAGGGTTCGGTCAGCCCCAGCATTTT

j_call: TRBJ1-5
v_call: TRBV6-2/TRBV6-3
d_call: .
clone_size: .
cdr3_aa: CASSPARQQHQPQHF
cdr3_nt: TGTGCCAGCAGCCCCGCCAGACAGCAGCATCAGCCCCAGCATTTT

j_call: TRBJ1-2
v_call: TRBV7-9
d_call: TRBD1
clone_size: few
cdr3_aa: CASSQPEDRGRDTF
cdr3_nt: TGTGCCAGCAGCCAACCCGAGGACAGGGGCAGGGACACCTTC

j_call: TRBJ2-5
v_call: TRBV6-2/TRBV6-3
d_call: .
clone_size: .
cdr3_aa: CASSYSRETQYF
cdr3_nt: TGTGCCAGCAGTTACTCGAGGGAGACCCAGTACTTC

j_call: TRBJ2-5
v_call: TRBV15
d_call: TRBD1
clone_size: .
cdr3_aa: CATSRGEGARRETQYF
cdr3_nt: TGTGCCACCAGCAGAGGCGAGGGGGCGAGGAGGGAGACCCAGTACTTC

j_call: TRBJ2-3
v_call: TRBV5-1
d_call: .
clone_size: .
cdr3_aa: CASSPEGARGDTQYF
cdr3_nt: TGCGCCAGCAGCCCGGAGGGGGCCCGGGGAGATACGCAGTATTTT

j_call: TRBJ1-4
v_call: TRBV6-5
d_call: .
clone_size: .
cdr3_aa: CASGSGTPNEKLFF
cdr3_nt: TGTGCCAGCGGTTCCGGGACACCTAATGAAAAACTGTTTTTT